The 10 T cell receptor beta chains reported below all come from one sample, sequenced in a study of beta chain features in type 1 diabetes. General observations from the study: Moderately but significantly shorter TCRB CDR3s were found in Type 1 diabetes patients in all four CD4+ subsets.

Their cognate antigens are unknown. Sequencing targeted expressed TCRB transcripts, as all isolated RNA had been reverse transcribed. Libraries were prepared by immunoSEQ multiplex PCR; TCRdb keeps only in-frame clonotypes and omits some of them. This table holds approximately 150,000 clones, about 13% found once. The sequenced material came from central memory CD4+ T cells from blood. The receptors stem from a man between 18 and 35 years old with type 1 diabetes.

This clone has more than one count but fewer than ten. The rearrangement links TRBV7-9 to TRBJ1-1, with D perhaps matching TRBD1 (6 bases). The length of the CDR3 is 13 residues. Deletions cut 4 bases from V and 0 bases from J, with 6 bases between. In germline, CDR1 is SEHNR, CDR2 FQNEAQ (reference sequence). CDR3 sequence: CASSWTVNTEAFF. The DNA of the CDR3 is TGTGCCAGCAGCTGGACAGTGAACACTGAAGCTTTCTTT.

This chain links TRBV2 with TRBJ2-3, with 7 positions matching TRBD1. CDR3 length: 16 residues. In germline, CDR1 is SNHLY, CDR2 FYNNEI. V dropped 2 bases and J dropped 4; count of bases not matched to a gene: 9. The CDR3 loop reads CASSERETGLPDTQYF. CDR3 DNA sequence: TGTGCCAGCAGTGAAAGGGAGACAGGGTTACCAGATACGCAGTATTTT. Full variable domain (remainder filled in from reference TRBV2 and TRBJ2-3): EPEVTQTPSHQVTQMGQEVILRCVPISNHLYFYWYRQILGQKVEFLVSFYNNEISEKSEIFDDQFSVERPDGSNFTLKIRSTKLEDSAMYFCASSERETGLPDTQYFGPGTRLTVL.

This clone was seen a handful of times. Other nucleotide sequences from this sample produce the same CDR3. This chain connects TRBV6-6 to TRBJ2-3; no reliable D call. Germline CDR1 and CDR2: MNHNY and SVGAGI (reference sequence). This CDR3 comprises 14 residues. Trimming cost V 2 bases and J 3 bases, with 9 bases left between them. CDR3 residues: CASSYSLSTDTQYF. CDR3 sequence (DNA): TGTGCCAGCAGTTACAGCCTTTCTACAGATACGCAGTATTTT.

The chain recombines TRBV2 with TRBJ1-5; 7 bases agree with TRBD1. This CDR3 has 15 amino acids. CDR1 is SNHLY, CDR2 FYNNEI, per germline. Trimming cost V 4 bases and J 4 bases; bases outside gene matches: 7. CDR3 sequence (DNA): TGTGCCAGCAGTGGTATAGGGGGCGCGAATCAGCCCCAGCATTTT. Protein product: CASSGIGGANQPQHF.

J is TRBJ1-5 and V is TRBV7-8; D might be TRBD1 (5 bases). This CDR3 is 14 amino acids long. The V gene lost 3 bases and the J gene lost 5 bases, with 11 bases spanning the gap. Germline-derived CDR1 and CDR2 are SGHVS and FQNEAQ. The CDR3 loop reads CASSFKGADQPQHF. As DNA, the CDR3 is TGTGCCAGCAGCTTTAAAGGGGCAGATCAGCCCCAGCATTTT.

There are a few counts of this clone. The chain combines TRBV14 with TRBJ1-2, with D possibly matching TRBD1 (5 bases). CDR1 and CDR2 (germline): SGHDN, FVKESK. The ends were cut back, 4 bases at V and 2 bases at J, with 8 bases in the middle. CDR3 length equals 13 residues. The DNA of the CDR3 is TGTGCCAGCAGCCGAGAGGGGAACTATGGCTACACCTTC. It is translated as CASSREGNYGYTF.

This clone was counted a few times. The CDR3, as DNA: TGCGCCAGCAGCTTTAAAGAAGGGCCCGAGACCCAGTACTTC. Encoded protein: CASSFKEGPETQYF. V usage is TRBV5-1 and J usage is TRBJ2-5, with D uncertain. The CDR3 length is 14 residues. V was cut by 2 bases and J by 5 bases, with 13 bases left in between. Looked up from germline, CDR1 is SGHRS and CDR2 is YFSETQ. The variable domain in full, with the rest retrieved from reference TRBV5-1 and TRBJ2-5, is KAGVTQTPRYLIKTRGQQVTLSCSPISGHRSVSWYQQTPGQGLQFLFEYFSETQRNKGNFPGRFSGRQFSNSRSEMNVSTLELGDSALYLCASSFKEGPETQYFGPGTRLLVL.

As to this clone: This sequence may be a read error, since a much larger clone differs from it by one base. CDR3 loop: CARSPRGSGGPNGELFF. CDR3 coding DNA: TGTGCCCGCAGCCCCCGGGGGAGCGGGGGGCCAAACGGGGAGCTGTTTTTT. This chain uses TRBV9 with TRBJ2-2; TRBD2 matches 9 bases. This CDR3 comprises 17 residues. Looked up from germline, CDR1 is SGDLS and CDR2 is YYNGEE.

The chain joins TRBV14 to TRBJ2-7; no definite D call. Trimming stripped 2 bases from V and 6 bases from J, with 8 bases between. CDR3 length: 12 amino acids. Germline V gene sequence: CDR1 SGHDN, CDR2 FVKESK. CDR3: CASSQPPREQYF. The CDR3, as DNA: TGTGCCAGCAGCCAACCGCCCCGCGAGCAGTACTTC. Supplemented by reference TRBV14 and TRBJ2-7, the full variable domain reads EAGVTQFPSHSVIEKGQTVTLRCDPISGHDNLYWYRRVMGKEIKFLLHFVKESKQDESGMPNNRFLAERTGGTYSTLKVQPAELEDSGVYFCASSQPPREQYFGPGTRLTVT.

At least ten counts were recorded for this clone. The V and J genes are TRBV6-6 and TRBJ2-1, with 12 bases fitting TRBD2. Germline V gene data show CDR1 as MNHNY and CDR2 as SVGAGI (reference sequence). There are 15 residues in the CDR3. V shed 7 bases, J shed 8 bases, and the junction held 9 bases outside the gene matches. CDR3: CASTPSSSGGDEQFF. Here the CDR3 DNA reads TGTGCCAGCACTCCGAGCTCTAGCGGGGGGGATGAGCAGTTCTTC.